One and the same sample provided the 7 T cell receptor beta chains below, sequenced in a study of cytomegalovirus exposure and HLA in healthy donors. In the PCR, 60 Vbeta and 13 Jbeta primers were used. TCRdb keeps only in-frame clones here, not all; method: immunoSEQ multiplex PCR. The top ten hold around 2.2% of the sample, which has 150,000 to 200,000 clones, approximately 80% seen once. Sample: PBMCs. All receptors come from a young woman in good health and CMV-seronegative.

The chain recombines TRBV11-2 with TRBJ2-5, with TRBD2 identical over 12 bases. In germline, CDR1 is SGHAT, CDR2 FQNNGV. CDR3 length: 16 residues. V was pared by 4 bases and J by 1 base, with 4 bases of the junction left unmatched. The CDR3 DNA follows: TGTGCCAGCAGCTACCTAGCGGGAGGGCCCCAAGAGACCCAGTACTTC. Amino acids: CASSYLAGGPQETQYF.

The chain recombines TRBV9 with TRBJ2-1; 8 bases match TRBD2. The germline V gene has CDR1 SGDLS and CDR2 YYNGEE. CDR3 length: 17 amino acids. V lost 0 bases to trimming and J lost 3 bases; unmatched junction nucleotides: 8. The CDR3, as DNA: TGTGCCAGCAGCGTAGGCCACGGACTAGCCGACTACAATGAGCAGTTCTTC. This translates into CASSVGHGLADYNEQFF. Supplemented by reference TRBV9 and TRBJ2-1, the full variable domain reads DSGVTQTPKHLITATGQRVTLRCSPRSGDLSVYWYQQSLDQGLQFLIQYYNGEERAKGNILERFSAQQFPDLHSELNLSSLELGDSALYFCASSVGHGLADYNEQFFGPGTRLTVL.

This chain links TRBV28 with TRBJ2-7; D may be TRBD1 (5 bases). This CDR3 has 12 amino acids. CDR1 and CDR2 (germline): MDHEN, SYDVKM. Trimming took off 4 bases at V and 6 bases at J, with 10 bases between the two ends. CDR3 DNA: TGTGCCAGCAGTTCAGGGTTAGGCGAGCAGTACTTC. It specifies CASSSGLGEQYF.

V is TRBV6-5 and J is TRBJ1-1, with D uncertain. This CDR3 is built from 13 residues. V dropped 2 bases and J dropped 5 bases, with 9 bases sitting between them. Germline CDR1 and CDR2: MNHEY and SVGAGI. The chain's CDR3 is CASSYGGYTEAFF. The CDR3 region has the DNA TGTGCCAGCAGTTACGGAGGTTATACTGAAGCTTTCTTT.

This chain connects TRBV6-5 to TRBJ1-2; no reliable D call. Germline V gene lookup returns CDR1 MNHEY and CDR2 SVGAGI. This CDR3 contains 12 residues. Trimming removed 5 bases at V and 5 bases at J, with 9 bases between. This chain's CDR3 is CASSAGVYGYTF. CDR3 bases: TGTGCCAGCAGTGCCGGAGTGTATGGCTACACCTTC.

The chain couples TRBV18 to TRBJ1-6, with 8 bases fitting TRBD1. The germline V gene encodes CDR1 KGHSH and CDR2 LQKENI. CDR3 size: 17 residues. V gave up 6 bases and J gave up 8 bases; unmatched junction bases: 15. The DNA of the CDR3 is TGTGCCAGCTCCCTCTATAACCAGGGGGCAGTTCATTCACCCCTCCACTTT. This sequence encodes CASSLYNQGAVHSPLHF.

The V gene is TRBV7-2, the J gene TRBJ1-3; D is unclear. CDR1 and CDR2 (germline): SGHTA, FQGNSA. V lost 0 bases, J lost 0 bases, and 9 bases lay in between. The CDR3 has 16 residues. In DNA, the CDR3 is TGTGCCAGCAGCTTAGCCGCGGGATTCTCTGGAAACACCATATATTTT. Translated: CASSLAAGFSGNTIYF.